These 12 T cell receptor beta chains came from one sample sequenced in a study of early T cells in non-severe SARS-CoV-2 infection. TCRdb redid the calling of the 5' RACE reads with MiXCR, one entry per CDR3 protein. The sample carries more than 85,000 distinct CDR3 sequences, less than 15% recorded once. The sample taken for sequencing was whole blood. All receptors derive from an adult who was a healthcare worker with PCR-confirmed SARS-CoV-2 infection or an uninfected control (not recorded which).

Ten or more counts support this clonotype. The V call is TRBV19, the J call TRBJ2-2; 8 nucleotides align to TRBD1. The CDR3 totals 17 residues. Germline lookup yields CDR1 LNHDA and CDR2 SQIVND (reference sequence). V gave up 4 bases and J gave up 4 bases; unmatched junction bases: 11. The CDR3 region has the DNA TGTGCCAGTAGTACTTATACCGGACAGGGCGCCACCGGGGAGCTGTTTTTT. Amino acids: CASSTYTGQGATGELFF.

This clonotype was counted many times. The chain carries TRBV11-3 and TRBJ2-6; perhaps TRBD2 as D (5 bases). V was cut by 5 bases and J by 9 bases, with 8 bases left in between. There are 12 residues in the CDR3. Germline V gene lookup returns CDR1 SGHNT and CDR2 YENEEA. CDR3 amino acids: CASSPGNNVLTF. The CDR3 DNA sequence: TGTGCCAGCAGCCCGGGAAACAACGTCCTGACTTTC.

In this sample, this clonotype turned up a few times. The CDR3 here is CASSLGGPEPQHF. CDR3 nucleotides: TGTGCCAGCAGCTTAGGGGGACCAGAGCCCCAGCATTTT. V and J are TRBV7-2 and TRBJ1-5; possible D gene TRBD1, 5 bases. This CDR3 is built from 13 residues. Trimming took off 1 base at V and 8 bases at J, with 9 bases between the two ends. CDR1 SGHTA and CDR2 FQGNSA come from the germline V gene.

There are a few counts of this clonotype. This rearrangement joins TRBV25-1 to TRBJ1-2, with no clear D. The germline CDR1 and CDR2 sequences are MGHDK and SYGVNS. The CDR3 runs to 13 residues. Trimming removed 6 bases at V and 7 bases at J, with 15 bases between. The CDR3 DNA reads TGTGCCAGCAGCAACAGTGCTATTCGTGGCTACACCTTC. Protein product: CASSNSAIRGYTF.

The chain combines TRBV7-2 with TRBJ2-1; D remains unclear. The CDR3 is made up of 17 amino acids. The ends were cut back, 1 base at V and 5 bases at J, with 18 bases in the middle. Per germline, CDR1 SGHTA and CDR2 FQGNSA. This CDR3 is CASSLGFAMSGHNEQFF. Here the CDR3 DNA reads TGTGCCAGCAGCTTAGGGTTTGCCATGTCTGGCCACAATGAGCAGTTCTTC.

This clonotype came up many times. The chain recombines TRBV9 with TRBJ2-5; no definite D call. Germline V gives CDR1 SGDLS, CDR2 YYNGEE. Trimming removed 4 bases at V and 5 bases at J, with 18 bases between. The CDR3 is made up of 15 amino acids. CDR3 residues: CASSPTPRTEETQYF. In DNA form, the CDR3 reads TGTGCCAGCAGCCCGACCCCCCGGACGGAGGAGACCCAGTACTTC.

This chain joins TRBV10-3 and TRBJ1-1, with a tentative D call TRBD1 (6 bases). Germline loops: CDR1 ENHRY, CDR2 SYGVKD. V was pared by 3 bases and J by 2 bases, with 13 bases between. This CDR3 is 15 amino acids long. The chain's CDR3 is CAISDGRQANTEAFF. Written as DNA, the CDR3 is TGTGCCATCAGTGATGGGAGACAGGCTAACACTGAAGCTTTCTTT.

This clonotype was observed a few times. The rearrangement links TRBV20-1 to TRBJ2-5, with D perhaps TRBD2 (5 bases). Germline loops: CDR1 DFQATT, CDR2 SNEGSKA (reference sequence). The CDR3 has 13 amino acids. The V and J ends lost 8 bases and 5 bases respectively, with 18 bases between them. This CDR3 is CSTQKTGKETQYF. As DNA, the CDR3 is TGCAGTACCCAGAAAACGGGGAAGGAGACCCAGTACTTC.

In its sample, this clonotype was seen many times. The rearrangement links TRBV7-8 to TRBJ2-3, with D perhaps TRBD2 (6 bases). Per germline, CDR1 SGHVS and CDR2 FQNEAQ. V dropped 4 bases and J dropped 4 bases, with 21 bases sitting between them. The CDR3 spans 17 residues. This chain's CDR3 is CASSSRSGVGGSDTQYF. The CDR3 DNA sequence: TGTGCCAGCAGCTCTAGGTCGGGTGTGGGAGGTTCAGATACGCAGTATTTT. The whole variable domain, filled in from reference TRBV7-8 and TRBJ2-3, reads GAGVSQSPRYKVAKRGQDVALRCDPISGHVSLFWYQQALGQGPEFLTYFQNEAQLDKSGLPSDRFFAERPEGSVSTLKIQRTQQEDSAVYLCASSSRSGVGGSDTQYFGPGTRLTVL.

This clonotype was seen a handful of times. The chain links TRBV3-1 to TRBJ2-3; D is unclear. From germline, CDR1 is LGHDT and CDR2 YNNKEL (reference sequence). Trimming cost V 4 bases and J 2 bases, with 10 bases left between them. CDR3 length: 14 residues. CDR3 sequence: CASSRDTVTDTQYF. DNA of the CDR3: TGTGCCAGCAGCCGTGACACTGTCACAGATACGCAGTATTTT.

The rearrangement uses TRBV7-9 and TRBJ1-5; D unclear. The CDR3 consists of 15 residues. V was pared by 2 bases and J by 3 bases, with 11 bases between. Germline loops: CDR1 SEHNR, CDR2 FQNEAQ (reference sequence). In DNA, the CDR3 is TGTGCCAGCAGCTTAAGCGGGCATATCAATCAGCCCCAGCATTTT. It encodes CASSLSGHINQPQHF.

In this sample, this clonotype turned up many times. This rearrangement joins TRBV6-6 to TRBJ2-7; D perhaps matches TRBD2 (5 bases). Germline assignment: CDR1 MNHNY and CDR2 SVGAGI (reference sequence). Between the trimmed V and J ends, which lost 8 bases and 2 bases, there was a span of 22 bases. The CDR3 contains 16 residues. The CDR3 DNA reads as TGTGCCAGCTTCCCCTCGAACCCGGGAAACACCTACGAGCAGTACTTC. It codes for CASFPSNPGNTYEQYF.